This TCR beta chain was profiled in a study of cytomegalovirus exposure and HLA in healthy donors. PCR was performed using 60 Vbeta and 13 Jbeta primers. Repertoires were generated with immunoSEQ multiplex PCR, while TCRdb's copy carries only in-frame clones and drops some. The repertoire has around 85,000 clones, around three quarters of them found once; the top ten carry around 7%. V lost 6 bases and J lost 0, with 12 bases in between. CDR3 size: 15 residues. Germline-derived CDR1 and CDR2 are MNHEY and SMNVEV (reference sequence). Specimen: PBMCs. The TCR sequence derives from a young man in good health and CMV-seronegative. The chain is built from TRBV27 and TRBJ1-5; D possibly corresponds to TRBD1 (6 bases). The DNA for the CDR3 is TGTGCCAGCAGCGGGACACCTTATAGCAATCAGCCCCAGCATTTT. Its translation: CASSGTPYSNQPQHF.